The rows below give T cell receptor beta chains drawn from one sample of a study of blood T cells in healthy people across ages. TCRdb used MiXCR to reprocess the 5' RACE reads, holding one entry per CDR3 protein. The top ten clones hold 18% of a sample with around 800,000 distinct CDR3 sequences, 35% to 50% of them seen once. The material sequenced was blood. Receptors were obtained from a man at least 80 years old in good health. The CDR3 runs from the conserved cysteine through the conserved F or W. D genes are given only for firm matches. Size values are once, few and many counts, or a class for expanded clones, and some rows have none.

V gene	clone size	J gene	D gene	CDR3 protein	CDR3 DNA
TRBV28	NA	TRBJ2-7	TRBD1	CASSSPRDRPYYEQYF	TGCGCCAGCAGTTCACCCAGGGACAGGCCATACTACGAGCAGTACTTC
TRBV7-2	NA	TRBJ2-2	TRBD2	CASSLVGTREGGELFF	TGTGCCAGCAGCTTAGTTGGGACTAGGGAAGGCGGGGAGCTGTTTTTT
TRBV9	few	TRBJ2-5	NA	CASSVGGRLQETQYF	TGTGCCAGCAGCGTAGGCGGACGGTTACAAGAGACCCAGTACTTC
TRBV27	few	TRBJ2-7	NA	CASSLGRDRYEQYF	TGTGCCAGCAGTTTAGGGCGGGATCGCTACGAGCAGTACTTC
TRBV20-1	once	TRBJ1-1	NA	CSACRANTEAFF	TGCAGTGCTTGCAGGGCTAACACTGAAGCTTTCTTT
TRBV5-1	NA	TRBJ2-3	NA	CASSYDLTGGKGDTQYF	TGCGCCAGCAGCTATGACTTGACGGGGGGCAAGGGAGATACGCAGTATTTT
TRBV24-1	few	TRBJ1-4	TRBD1	CATSDAGTGAGEKLFF	TGTGCCACCAGTGATGCCGGGACAGGGGCGGGTGAAAAACTGTTTTTT
TRBV4-3	NA	TRBJ1-5	NA	CAQRVNQPQHF	TGCGCCCAAAGGGTTAATCAGCCCCAGCATTTT
TRBV20-1	NA	TRBJ2-1	NA	CSPGSVGAFNEQFF	TGCAGTCCCGGGAGCGTGGGAGCGTTTAATGAGCAGTTCTTC
TRBV20-1	NA	TRBJ2-3	TRBD1	CSANNPAGQGSTDTQYF	TGCAGTGCTAACAACCCAGCGGGACAGGGAAGCACAGATACGCAGTATTTT
TRBV29-1	NA	TRBJ2-5	TRBD2	CSVRTSLETQYF	TGCAGCGTGAGGACTAGCCTAGAGACCCAGTACTTC
TRBV4-2	NA	TRBJ2-7	TRBD1	CASSQEQGALSYEQYF	TGTGCCAGCAGCCAAGAACAGGGGGCCCTATCATACGAGCAGTACTTC
TRBV20-1	NA	TRBJ1-2	NA	CSAYSLYGYTF	TGCAGTGCTTACAGTTTATATGGCTACACCTTC
TRBV15	NA	TRBJ2-1	NA	CTTSSPRDAPIEEFF	TGTACCACCAGCAGCCCCCGGGACGCGCCAATAGAGGAGTTCTTC
TRBV4-1	once	TRBJ2-5	TRBD2	CASSQVGRALEQYF	TGCGCCAGCAGCCAAGTTGGGAGGGCCCTGGAGCAGTACTTC
TRBV10-3	once	TRBJ2-5	NA	CAISEADSSGQETQYF	TGTGCCATCAGTGAGGCGGACAGCTCAGGCCAAGAGACCCAGTACTTC
TRBV20-1	NA	TRBJ2-5	NA	CSALGTNQETQYF	TGCAGTGCTCTCGGGACCAATCAAGAGACCCAGTACTTC
TRBV12-3/TRBV12-4	many	TRBJ2-1	TRBD2	CASTPRLAGGRYNEQFF	TGTGCCAGCACCCCCCGACTAGCGGGAGGGAGGTACAATGAGCAGTTCTTC
TRBV4-2	NA	TRBJ2-1	TRBD2	CASSQETSGRYNEQFF	TGTGCCAGCAGCCAAGAGACAAGCGGGAGGTACAATGAGCAGTTCTTC
TRBV28	NA	TRBJ2-7	NA	CASTIGQTYEQYF	TGTGCCAGCACCATCGGACAGACCTACGAGCAGTACTTC
TRBV29-1	once	TRBJ1-2	NA	CSVQGSNYGYTF	TGCAGCGTCCAGGGGTCGAACTATGGCTACACCTTC
TRBV27	NA	TRBJ2-1	TRBD1	CASSPLRGHGEQFF	TGTGCCAGCAGTCCCCTGAGGGGGCATGGTGAGCAGTTCTTC
TRBV7-3	NA	TRBJ2-1	NA	CASSLLGGTRRQQFF	TGTGCCAGCAGCTTACTAGGGGGGACGAGGAGACAGCAGTTCTTC
TRBV7-3	few	TRBJ2-2	NA	CASSLVSDTGELFF	TGTGCCAGCAGCTTAGTTTCTGACACCGGGGAGCTGTTTTTT
TRBV11-3	NA	TRBJ2-1	TRBD1	CASSLRGTGGDVQFF	TGTGCCAGCAGCTTAAGAGGGACAGGCGGGGATGTGCAGTTCTTC
TRBV20-1	many	TRBJ2-7	TRBD1	CSARIGGFYEQYF	TGCAGTGCTAGAATAGGGGGCTTCTACGAGCAGTACTTC
TRBV9	once	TRBJ2-7	NA	CASSVVAGASMREEQYF	TGTGCCAGCAGCGTAGTTGCGGGGGCTTCGATGAGGGAGGAGCAGTACTTC
TRBV20-1	NA	TRBJ2-7	NA	CSARVGGLYEQYF	TGCAGTGCTAGAGTTGGAGGGCTGTACGAGCAGTACTTC
TRBV6-2/TRBV6-3	NA	TRBJ2-6	NA	CASSLLRRGTGANVLTF	TGTGCCAGCAGTTTACTTCGCAGGGGAACTGGGGCCAACGTCCTGACTTTC
TRBV5-1	few	TRBJ1-2	NA	CASSLALGANYGYTF	TGCGCCAGCAGCTTGGCCTTGGGAGCTAACTATGGCTACACCTTC
TRBV30	NA	TRBJ1-5	NA	CAWSVGPHSNQPQHF	TGTGCCTGGAGTGTGGGGCCCCATAGCAATCAGCCCCAGCATTTT
TRBV7-2	many	TRBJ2-1	TRBD2	CASSILAGGDNEQFF	TGTGCCAGCAGCATACTAGCGGGAGGGGACAATGAGCAGTTCTTC
TRBV20-1	few	TRBJ2-1	NA	CSARPGEQVVNEQFF	TGCAGTGCTAGACCCGGCGAGCAGGTGGTCAATGAGCAGTTCTTC
TRBV19	NA	TRBJ2-7	TRBD2	CASSIGLAGGLSYEQYF	TGTGCCAGTAGTATTGGGCTAGCGGGAGGCCTCTCCTACGAGCAGTACTTC
TRBV6-2/TRBV6-3	NA	TRBJ1-5	TRBD1	CASSSRTGANQPQHF	TGTGCCAGCAGTTCTAGGACAGGGGCGAATCAGCCCCAGCATTTT
TRBV12-3/TRBV12-4	NA	TRBJ2-2	TRBD2	CASSFSLAGEGTGELFF	TGTGCCAGCAGTTTCTCACTAGCGGGAGAGGGGACCGGGGAGCTGTTTTTT
TRBV20-1	few	TRBJ2-5	TRBD2	CSATTSGETQYF	TGCAGTGCTACCACTAGCGGAGAGACCCAGTACTTC
TRBV4-3	few	TRBJ2-4	NA	CASSQTGRNIQYF	TGCGCCAGCAGCCAGACCGGGCGAAACATTCAGTACTTC
TRBV10-3	NA	TRBJ2-1	TRBD2	CAITVLAGQGEQFF	TGTGCCATCACGGTTCTAGCGGGACAAGGTGAGCAGTTCTTC
TRBV29-1	few	TRBJ1-2	NA	CSGRLDSPYGYTF	TGCAGCGGCAGACTTGACAGTCCCTATGGCTACACCTTC
TRBV6-5	NA	TRBJ2-1	NA	CASSYSIDTYNEQFF	TGTGCCAGCAGTTACTCGATAGATACCTACAATGAGCAGTTCTTC
TRBV20-1	few	TRBJ2-7	TRBD2	CSARAPTSVIYEQYF	TGCAGTGCTAGAGCCCCGACTAGCGTTATATACGAGCAGTACTTC
TRBV6-2/TRBV6-3	NA	TRBJ1-2	NA	CASSPQQEAGYTF	TGTGCCAGCAGTCCGCAACAGGAGGCTGGCTACACCTTC
TRBV14	many	TRBJ2-5	NA	CASSQIGTRGETQYF	TGTGCCAGCAGCCAAATCGGAACTAGAGGCGAGACCCAGTACTTC
TRBV6-1	NA	TRBJ2-7	NA	CATSLEVSYEQYF	TGTGCCACCTCCTTGGAGGTCAGTTACGAGCAGTACTTC
TRBV11-2	few	TRBJ2-1	NA	CASSFPRGAEQFF	TGTGCCAGCAGCTTCCCCCGAGGGGCTGAGCAGTTCTTC
TRBV20-1	NA	TRBJ2-3	TRBD2	CSARGTSGDTADTQYF	TGCAGTGCTAGAGGGACTAGCGGCGACACCGCAGATACGCAGTATTTT
TRBV12-5	NA	TRBJ2-3	NA	CASGLDRHTDTQYF	TGTGCTAGTGGTTTGGACAGGCACACAGATACGCAGTATTTT
TRBV19	once	TRBJ2-5	NA	CASSRTESGETQYF	TGTGCCAGTAGTAGGACAGAGTCGGGAGAGACCCAGTACTTC